This TCR beta chain was retrieved from a study of low-dose radiotherapy and immunotherapy resistance in tumors. TRAV- and TRBV-specific primers, spanning alpha and beta chains, primed first-strand cDNA. TCR amplification ran 20 PCR cycles using constant-region and V-primer adapter primers. From the reads, TCRdb called clonotypes with MiXCR, one entry per CDR3 protein. The data contain under 90,000 distinct CDR3 sequences, roughly 17% of them singletons. This CDR3 has 13 residues. The V gene lost 6 bases and the J gene lost 8 bases, with 16 bases spanning the gap. Germline CDR1 and CDR2: KGHSH and LQKENI. Sample time point: after trial treatment. Treatment meaning: LDRT plus nivolumab, ipilimumab, low-dose cyclophosphamide and aspirin (RACIN trial).

The sequence was obtained from a male donor with prostate cancer. The sequencing here drew on PBMCs, taken after low-dose radiotherapy plus immunotherapy. The J gene is TRBJ1-2, the V gene TRBV18; possible D gene TRBD1, 6 bases. Here the CDR3 reads CASSEMSRGGYTF. CDR3 nucleotide sequence: TGTGCCAGCTCGGAAATGTCCAGGGGCGGCTACACCTTC.